This T cell receptor beta chain was identified during a study of shared clonotypes between healthy human individuals. The overall study: Each donor's CD4 naive and CD4 memory cells filled three plates apiece, CD8 naive two, and CD8 memory one.

The method was immunoSEQ multiplex PCR; TCRdb's version includes in-frame clones alone and lacks a portion of them. Among 1,400,000 or so clones listed, 98% were seen once. Germline V CDR1 and CDR2: SGHDN, FVKESK. V was cut by 1 base and J by 8 bases, with 31 bases left in between. The CDR3 has 20 residues. The TCR originated in a man aged 25 to 40 in good health. Sequencing used naive CD4+ T cells sorted from blood. Subset denoted: CD45RA+ positively selected. V and J are TRBV14 and TRBJ2-3, with D perhaps TRBD1 or TRBD2 (5 bases each). The CDR3 region is CASSQGLPQAELSGRATQYF. The CDR3 DNA is TGTGCCAGCAGCCAAGGTTTGCCACAGGCTGAATTGTCGGGACGAGCTACGCAGTATTTT. The whole variable domain, filled in from reference TRBV14 and TRBJ2-3, reads EAGVTQFPSHSVIEKGQTVTLRCDPISGHDNLYWYRRVMGKEIKFLLHFVKESKQDESGMPNNRFLAERTGGTYSTLKVQPAELEDSGVYFCASSQGLPQAELSGRATQYFGPGTRLTVL.